The clone carrying this T cell receptor beta chain was found a few times. The data are from a study of blood T cell repertoires in COVID-19. Study overall: The United States, Italy and Spain supplied acute and convalescent COVID-19 samples. PBMCs, B-cell-depleted T cells, or T cells were the source of the cDNA or gDNA that made up the material.

Followed longitudinally, the Seattle patients had been enrolled during active infection. Source study methods: The authors estimated nucleated cell counts from reference gene primer amplification. The table came from immunoSEQ multiplex PCR; TCRdb's copy has only in-frame clones and leaves some out. That table furnishes V, J and clone size, whereas the DNA furnished D and trimming. Found here are about 180,000 clones, around 80% of them singletons; the top ten hold about 11%. The CDR3 loop spans 14 amino acids. V gave up 2 bases and J gave up 5 bases; unmatched junction bases: 4. CDR1 and CDR2 (germline): ENHRY, SYGVKD.

Sequenced sample: peripheral blood. The chain carries TRBV10-3 and TRBJ1-1, with TRBD1 matching over 8 bases. The sequence derives from a woman older than 75 with COVID-19, enrolled during active disease. The CDR3 is CAISEGQGETEAFF. The CDR3 coding sequence is TGTGCCATCAGTGAGGGACAGGGAGAGACTGAAGCTTTCTTT.